This T cell receptor beta chain was documented in a study of CD8+ T cells in alopecia areata. Comment on this clone: What it binds is not known.

TCR sequencing used cDNA made by reverse transcription of extracted RNA. Some clones are missing from TCRdb's copy, which holds only in-frame ones; the method was immunoSEQ multiplex PCR. The sample yields 140,000 to 150,000 clones, around half seen once. This CDR3 has 15 residues. Germline V gene data show CDR1 as SEHNR and CDR2 as FQNEAQ (reference sequence). The V end was cut by 4 bases, the J end by 1 base, with 10 bases between. The sample's treatment: oral pan-JAK inhibitor, 5-10 mg twice daily. From alopecia areata patients, lesional scalp punch biopsies and peripheral blood were collected. Overall study findings and caveats: Scalp clonality and expanded CD8+ clones among the top 100 were significantly decreased by tofacitinib. In scalp and blood during tofacitinib, many expanded lesional clones persisted. Only a single nonresponder existed, so baseline CD8+ expansion links stay unclear.

The source was CD8+ T cells sorted from blood, collected at week 4, from a patient treated with tofacitinib. This chain uses TRBV7-9 with TRBJ2-2, with a possible D match to TRBD1 (6 bases). The clonotype was recovered from a human donor with alopecia areata. This CDR3 is CASSSKGVNTGELFF. The CDR3 DNA reads as TGTGCCAGCAGCTCGAAGGGGGTGAACACCGGGGAGCTGTTTTTT.